One TCR beta chain is described in this entry. Under the authors' procedure: ImmunoSEQ output lacked quality scores and full-length reads, limiting matched filtering. Profiled with immunoSEQ multiplex PCR; TCRdb holds only in-frame clones, not every one. For V, J and clone size, that table is used; D and trimming come from the DNA. Of around 510,000 clones in the sample, roughly 79% were seen once. Trimming cost V 7 bases and J 0 bases, with 13 bases left between them. This CDR3 is 14 amino acids long. Germline-derived CDR1 and CDR2 are MNHEY and SMNVEV (reference sequence). This sample is part of a study of shared clonotypes between healthy human individuals. Overall study: The composition of the donors was a couple of women and a few men aged 18 to 49.

The donors were adults (healthy and HIV-negative) with no recent acute infections or vaccinations. Each unsorted sample relied on roughly 82 million PBMCs as its source of genomic DNA. The specimen was PBMCs. The rearrangement links TRBV27 to TRBJ2-7, with D perhaps given as TRBD1 or TRBD2 (5 bases each). This clonotype originated in a woman aged 40 to 50 in good health. Some clones in this sample may be carry-over from other donors' samples. The CDR3 DNA follows: TGTGCCAGCAAATCGAGGGGACCCTCCTACGAGCAGTACTTC. It specifies CASKSRGPSYEQYF.